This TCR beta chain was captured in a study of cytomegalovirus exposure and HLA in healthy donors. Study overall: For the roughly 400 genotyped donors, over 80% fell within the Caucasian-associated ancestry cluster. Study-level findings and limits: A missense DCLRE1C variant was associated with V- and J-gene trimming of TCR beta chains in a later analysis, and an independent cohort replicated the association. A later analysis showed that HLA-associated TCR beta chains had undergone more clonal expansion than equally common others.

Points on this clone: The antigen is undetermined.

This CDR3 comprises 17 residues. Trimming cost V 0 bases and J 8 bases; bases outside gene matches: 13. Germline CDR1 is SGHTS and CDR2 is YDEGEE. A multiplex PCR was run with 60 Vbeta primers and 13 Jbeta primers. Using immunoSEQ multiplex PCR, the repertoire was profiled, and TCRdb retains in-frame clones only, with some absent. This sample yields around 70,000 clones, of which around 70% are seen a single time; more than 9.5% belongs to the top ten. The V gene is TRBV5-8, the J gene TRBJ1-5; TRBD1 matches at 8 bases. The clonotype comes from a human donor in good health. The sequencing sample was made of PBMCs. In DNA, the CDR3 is TGTGCCAGCAGCTTGGGGACAACAGGGGGGCCCAAGGAGCCCCAGCATTTT. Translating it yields CASSLGTTGGPKEPQHF.